The T cell receptor beta chain under discussion was sequenced for a study of T-cell reconstitution after alpha-beta-depleted transplantation in children. Molecular barcoding with unique molecular identifiers was used for the TCRbeta library. A single record per CDR3 protein comes from TCRdb applying MiXCR to the PCR reads. The sample has 200,000 to 250,000 distinct CDR3 sequences, around 12% seen once. At least ten counts were recorded for this clonotype. Trimming shortened V by 6 bases and J by 7 bases, and 21 bases separated the two germline ends. Germline loops: CDR1 LNHDA, CDR2 SQIVND (reference sequence). The CDR3 has 16 residues.

The chain recombines TRBV19 with TRBJ1-4; no reliable D call. The material sequenced was PBMCs from the stem cell graft donor, taken from the stem cell graft. The sequence was obtained from a human donor who donated a stem cell graft to a child with acute lymphoblastic leukemia. The CDR3 DNA is TGTGCCAGTAGCCAGTCCCCACAAACCTCTACTGAAAAACTGTTTTTT. Residues: CASSQSPQTSTEKLFF.